This note documents a single TCR beta chain sequence. Its antigen remains unknown. UMIs and sample barcodes were carried by the TCR alpha and TCR beta cDNA libraries that 5'RACE produced using constant-segment primers. Via MiXCR, TCRdb re-called the 5' RACE reads, giving one row per CDR3 protein. The sample holds a few hundred thousand distinct CDR3 sequences; more than 15% are singletons and the top ten take about a fifth. Per the germline V gene, CDR1 is SGHTA and CDR2 is FQGNSA. The CDR3 runs 16 residues. V gave up 7 bases and J gave up 4 bases, with 20 bases separating them. The data were taken from a study of T-cell memory formation after mild COVID-19. Study in general: Each donor largely had its own TCR clusters. Study-level points and caveats: What remained unconfirmed was the SARS-CoV-2 specificity of second-wave clones peaking on day 37. That cross-reactive memory joined was suggested by some responding clones appearing in pre-infection memory.

Sequences were obtained from PBMCs or a T cell subset sorted from them (not recorded which). The chain employs TRBV7-2 and TRBJ2-1; either TRBD1 or TRBD2 may supply D (5 bases each). The sequence came from a man aged 18 to 29 who had mild COVID-19 (a few samples of this study predate the infection). Cell type and time point are not known. This chain's CDR3 is CASTQLGAGVYNEQFF. CDR3 DNA sequence: TGTGCCAGCACCCAACTCGGGGCAGGAGTATACAATGAGCAGTTCTTC.